One and the same sample provided the 18 T cell receptor beta chains below, sequenced in a study of blood T cell repertoires in COVID-19. Using immunoSEQ multiplex PCR, the repertoire was profiled, and TCRdb retains in-frame clones only, with some absent. This sample has around 200,000 clones; roughly nine tenths occur once, and the top ten carry around 2.3%. Sequencing used PBMCs or T cells enriched from blood (not recorded which). Source of these receptors: a woman in her thirties or forties with acute COVID-19.

This clone was recorded a few times. V is TRBV5-1 and J is TRBJ2-7, with TRBD1 as a possible D gene (6 bases). Germline-derived CDR1 and CDR2 are SGHRS and YFSETQ. V lost 0 bases to trimming and J lost 2 bases, with 12 bases between them. There are 15 residues in the CDR3. The CDR3 spells CASSLARGSAYEQYF. CDR3 DNA sequence: TGCGCCAGCAGCTTGGCCAGGGGCTCCGCCTACGAGCAGTACTTC.

The chain couples TRBV5-8 to TRBJ2-3; 10 positions agree with TRBD1. The CDR3 loop spans 16 amino acids. V shed 3 bases and J 4 bases; nucleotides not matched to a gene: 8. CDR1 and CDR2 (germline): SGHTS, YDEGEE. CDR3: CASSSTGTGVSDTQYF. The CDR3, as DNA: TGTGCCAGCAGCTCGACCGGGACAGGGGTTTCAGATACGCAGTATTTT.

This chain uses TRBV14 with TRBJ2-3; weak D call: TRBD1 (5 bases). CDR1 and CDR2 from the germline V gene are SGHDN and FVKESK. V dropped 8 bases and J dropped 4 bases, with 7 bases sitting between them. The CDR3 is 11 residues long. CDR3 amino acids: CASGHSDTQYF. The CDR3 DNA is TGTGCCAGCGGACATTCAGATACGCAGTATTTT.

J is TRBJ1-1 and V is TRBV4-1; perhaps TRBD1 as D (5 bases). The V gene's germline CDR1 is MGHRA and CDR2 YSYEKL. V was clipped by 3 bases and J by 4 bases, with 18 bases between them. The CDR3 loop spans 16 amino acids. The CDR3 region has the DNA TGCGCCAGCAGCCAGGGGCAGGGCCCTTTGAGCACTGAAGCTTTCTTT. This codes for CASSQGQGPLSTEAFF.

V usage is TRBV9 and J usage is TRBJ2-7; 12 bases match TRBD2. With 4 bases clipped from V and 0 bases from J, the junction kept 2 bases outside the gene matches. CDR1 SGDLS and CDR2 YYNGEE come from the germline V gene. This CDR3 has 15 residues. This CDR3 reads CASSSGLAGSYEQYF. CDR3 nucleotides: TGTGCCAGCAGCTCGGGACTAGCGGGCTCCTACGAGCAGTACTTC.

The chain recombines TRBV4-1 with TRBJ2-7, with D perhaps TRBD2 (6 bases). The V end was cut by 3 bases, the J end by 0 bases, with 15 bases between. The CDR3 contains 16 residues. Germline loops: CDR1 MGHRA, CDR2 YSYEKL. The CDR3 DNA reads as TGCGCCAGCAGCCACCCCAGGGCGGGGAGCTCCTACGAGCAGTACTTC. Protein product: CASSHPRAGSSYEQYF.

This clone was seen a handful of times. The chain carries TRBV21-1 and TRBJ2-4; TRBD1 was called by the table and not checked on the DNA. TRBV21-1 constitutes a pseudogene. CDR3 length equals 15 residues. The CDR3 loop reads CASSTRDTTQNIQYF. The CDR3 DNA sequence: TGTGCCAGCAGCACCCGGGACACGACGCAAAACATTCAGTACTTC.

J is TRBJ2-2 and V is TRBV19, with 9 bases matching TRBD2. Unmatched junction bases numbered 7, after V lost 1 base and J lost 7 bases. This CDR3 has 16 residues. Looked up from germline, CDR1 is LNHDA and CDR2 is SQIVND (reference sequence). The CDR3 DNA is TGTGCCAGTAGTATAGGCGGCGGGGGGGCCGTCGGGGAGCTGTTTTTT. Protein product: CASSIGGGGAVGELFF.

V gene TRBV5-1 combines with J gene TRBJ1-1; possible D gene TRBD1, 6 bases. Trimming took 4 bases from V and 4 from J, leaving 11 bases between them. Germline CDR1 reads SGHRS; CDR2 reads YFSETQ. The CDR3 loop spans 13 amino acids. CDR3 loop: CASSHRVPTEAFF. CDR3 nucleotides: TGCGCCAGCAGCCACAGGGTCCCCACTGAAGCTTTCTTT. Drawing the rest from reference TRBV5-1 and TRBJ1-1, the complete variable domain is KAGVTQTPRYLIKTRGQQVTLSCSPISGHRSVSWYQQTPGQGLQFLFEYFSETQRNKGNFPGRFSGRQFSNSRSEMNVSTLELGDSALYLCASSHRVPTEAFFGQGTRLTVV.

This chain connects TRBV21-1 to TRBJ1-2; TRBD1 reflects the table's D call only, with no check against the DNA. TRBV21-1 is annotated as a pseudogene. The CDR3 consists of 13 residues. CDR3 amino acids: CASSETGEGGYTF. The CDR3 nucleotides are TGTGCCAGCAGCGAGACAGGGGAAGGCGGCTACACCTTC.

V and J are TRBV5-1 and TRBJ2-1; a possible D gene is TRBD2 (6 bases). CDR1 and CDR2 from the germline V gene are SGHRS and YFSETQ. This CDR3 has 14 amino acids. V was clipped by 5 bases and J by 2 bases, with 11 bases between them. The CDR3 here is CASRRDAAYNEQFF. The CDR3 DNA is TGCGCCAGCAGGCGGGACGCGGCCTACAATGAGCAGTTCTTC.

This clone was seen a single time. This chain links TRBV7-9 with TRBJ2-1; no definite D call. CDR1 and CDR2 (germline): SEHNR, FQNEAQ (reference sequence). With 5 bases removed from V and 9 bases from J, the gap between germline ends came to 11 bases. CDR3 size: 12 residues. The CDR3 sequence: CASSIPRSEQFF. CDR3 coding DNA: TGTGCCAGCAGCATCCCGAGGAGTGAGCAGTTCTTC.

This chain connects TRBV7-8 to TRBJ2-3, with D uncertain. V shed 5 bases and J shed 2 bases, with 11 bases lying between them. The CDR3 extends over 14 amino acids. Germline values: CDR1 SGHVS, CDR2 FQNEAQ. Here the CDR3 reads CASSPREATDTQYF. CDR3 sequence (DNA): TGTGCCAGCAGCCCTAGAGAAGCCACAGATACGCAGTATTTT.

This clone has just a few counts. The J gene is TRBJ1-2, the V gene TRBV9, with 7 nucleotides matching TRBD1. The length of the CDR3 is 14 residues. V dropped 5 bases and J dropped 0; count of bases not matched to a gene: 4. CDR1 and CDR2 (germline): SGDLS, YYNGEE. This CDR3 is CASRSDRTNYGYTF. CDR3 DNA sequence: TGTGCCAGCAGGTCGGACAGGACTAACTATGGCTACACCTTC.

This chain links TRBV5-1 with TRBJ2-3, with 8 bases identical to TRBD1. J was trimmed by 6 bases and V by 0 bases; bases with no gene match: 9. Germline V lookup: CDR1 SGHRS, CDR2 YFSETQ. This CDR3 is 16 amino acids long. The CDR3 nucleotides are TGCGCCAGCAGCTTGGTCGAGGGACAGGCATGGGATACGCAGTATTTT. It is translated as CASSLVEGQAWDTQYF.

J is TRBJ1-1 and V is TRBV6-5, with no clear D. Germline V gives CDR1 MNHEY, CDR2 SVGAGI. The CDR3 totals 11 residues. V was trimmed by 7 bases and J by 7 bases, leaving 10 bases between them. The CDR3 reads CASIAGIEAFF. CDR3 DNA sequence: TGTGCCAGCATCGCCGGGATTGAAGCTTTCTTT.

V usage is TRBV4-2 and J usage is TRBJ2-5; TRBD2 matches at 10 bases. This CDR3 is 17 amino acids long. Germline V gene sequence: CDR1 LGHNA, CDR2 YNFKEQ. The V gene end was trimmed by 0 bases and the J gene end by 4 bases; junction bases not matched to a gene: 8. CDR3: CASSQDLELAGRETQYF. CDR3 nucleotides: TGTGCCAGCAGCCAAGATTTAGAACTAGCGGGAAGAGAGACCCAGTACTTC.

This clone has just one count. V gene TRBV6-5 combines with J gene TRBJ1-6; weak D call: TRBD1 (5 bases). Trimming pared 7 bases from V and 7 bases from J, leaving 17 bases between. The CDR3 length is 15 residues. Germline assignment: CDR1 MNHEY and CDR2 SVGAGI. The CDR3 protein is CASTPEGVRNSPLHF. DNA of the CDR3: TGTGCCAGCACTCCTGAAGGGGTACGAAATTCACCCCTCCACTTT.